This TCR beta chain was profiled in a study of CD8 T cells in ankylosing spondylitis. Findings of the study overall: Significant enrichment of disease-linked clones was reportedly seen in matched ankylosing spondylitis synovial fluid. Earlier authors reported some of these motif variants in reactive arthritis synovial fluid and blood. The study identified a TCR beta motif of under ten highly homologous variants that appeared characteristic of ankylosing spondylitis blood. Disease-linked clones had a CD8+ phenotype and relatively low frequency in peripheral blood.

Germline V gene sequence: CDR1 LNHDA, CDR2 SQIVND (reference sequence). V lost 4 bases and J 8 bases, leaving 24 bases between the germline ends. CDR3 length: 17 residues. This clonotype was picked up a small number of times. Its antigen is not identified. TCRdb passed the 5' RACE reads through MiXCR, listing each CDR3 protein once. The table has more than 600,000 distinct CDR3 sequences, 19% seen once. Sequenced material: blood, either unsorted or a sorted T cell fraction (not recorded which). This sequence originates from a male donor with ankylosing spondylitis. The V and J genes are TRBV19 and TRBJ2-1, with D possibly matching TRBD2 (5 bases). CDR3 residues: CASSNHPGKSAMDEQFF. CDR3 DNA sequence: TGTGCCAGTAGTAACCATCCGGGGAAGTCCGCAATGGATGAGCAGTTCTTC.